This T cell receptor (beta chain) comes out of a study of identical twins. General study results and limits: Beta out-of-frame sequences showed weaker excess sharing between twins.

Unique molecular identifiers were present on cDNA, and template switching added a universal primer site. Via MiXCR, TCRdb re-called the 5' RACE reads, giving one row per CDR3 protein. This sample has 450,000 or so distinct CDR3 sequences, with roughly an eighth found just once. This clonotype was seen many times. Antigen specificity is unknown. CDR3 length equals 12 residues. Trimming removed 1 base at V and 9 bases at J, with 10 bases between. Germline V CDR1 and CDR2: DFQATT, SNEGSKA (reference sequence). Healthy Caucasian donors formed the entire cohort. The same data also went into a second study, on yellow fever vaccine responses in identical twins.

Sequenced: CD4+ T cells sorted from blood. This sequence joins TRBV20-1 and TRBJ1-5; D gene uncertain. This receptor was taken from a young woman in good health. CDR3 coding DNA: TGCAGTGCTAGAGGCGTCTTAGGGCCCCAGCATTTT. Amino acids: CSARGVLGPQHF.